Listed here are 25 T cell receptor beta chains from one sample, sequenced in a study of blood T cell repertoires in COVID-19. Using immunoSEQ multiplex PCR, the repertoire was profiled, and TCRdb retains in-frame clones only, with some absent. This repertoire shows about 97,000 clones, over 75% found once; its top ten account for about 1.7%. Sequencing was performed on peripheral blood. All receptors derive from a man aged 55 to 69 with acute or convalescent COVID-19.

This chain connects TRBV2 to TRBJ2-5; TRBD1 might be the D (5 bases). Germline-derived CDR1 and CDR2 are SNHLY and FYNNEI. Trimming stripped 4 bases from V and 5 bases from J, with 14 bases between. The CDR3 contains 14 residues. CDR3 amino acids: CASSGNRGAETQYF. For the CDR3, the DNA is TGTGCCAGCAGTGGGAATAGGGGCGCGGAGACCCAGTACTTC.

The rearrangement links TRBV6-5 to TRBJ2-5; the D is unclear. This CDR3 is built from 14 residues. Trimming stripped 0 bases from V and 5 bases from J, with 10 bases between. Per the germline V gene, CDR1 is MNHEY and CDR2 is SVGAGI. The CDR3 nucleotides are TGTGCCAGCAGTTACTCGAACTTCGGTGAGACCCAGTACTTC. It translates to CASSYSNFGETQYF.

The chain couples TRBV19 to TRBJ1-5; 7 bases match TRBD1. J was trimmed by 6 bases and V by 5 bases; bases with no gene match: 7. This CDR3 has 14 residues. Germline CDR1 reads LNHDA; CDR2 reads SQIVND (reference sequence). The CDR3 DNA is TGTGCCAGTAGTGTAGGGGGCTACGCTCAGCCCCAGCATTTT. Residues: CASSVGGYAQPQHF.

The CDR3 DNA follows: TGCAGCGTTGGGAATCAGTGGGTCGGGGACACCGGGGAGCTGTTTTTT. Its translation is CSVGNQWVGDTGELFF. The rearrangement links TRBV29-1 to TRBJ2-2; the D gene is possibly TRBD2 (5 bases). This CDR3 contains 16 residues. The V end was cut by 4 bases, the J end by 3 bases, with 18 bases between. In germline, CDR1 is SQVTM, CDR2 ANQGSEA.

The chain is built from TRBV6-5 and TRBJ2-3; TRBD2 matches 9 bases. This CDR3 is built from 15 residues. The V gene's germline CDR1 is MNHEY and CDR2 SVGAGI. The V and J ends lost 6 bases and 3 bases, in that order; junction bases with no gene match: 7. The CDR3 here is CASSLSGLATDTQYF. CDR3 sequence (DNA): TGTGCCAGCAGCCTATCGGGACTAGCAACAGATACGCAGTATTTT.

The chain combines TRBV27 with TRBJ1-3; D uncertain. CDR1 and CDR2 from the germline V gene are MNHEY and SMNVEV (reference sequence). V gave up 5 bases and J gave up 0 bases, with 5 bases separating them. CDR3 length: 13 amino acids. As DNA, the CDR3 is TGTGCCAGCAGTCCGTCCTCTGGAAACACCATATATTTT. Encoded protein: CASSPSSGNTIYF.

The rearrangement links TRBV19 to TRBJ1-6; D is unresolved. Trimming shortened V by 6 bases and J by 0 bases, and 12 bases separated the two germline ends. The CDR3 loop spans 16 amino acids. CDR1 is LNHDA, CDR2 SQIVND, per germline (reference sequence). CDR3 loop: CASSSSLSSYNSPLHF. The CDR3 region has the DNA TGTGCCAGTAGCTCCTCCCTGAGCTCCTATAATTCACCCCTCCACTTT. The full variable domain, rest sourced from reference TRBV19 and TRBJ1-6, is DGGITQSPKYLFRKEGQNVTLSCEQNLNHDAMYWYRQDPGQGLRLIYYSQIVNDFQKGDIAEGYSVSREKKESFPLTVTSAQKNPTAFYLCASSSSLSSYNSPLHFGNGTRLTVT.

The genes are TRBV7-2 and TRBJ1-5, with no clear D. The CDR3 covers 12 residues. With 4 bases removed from V and 3 bases from J, the gap between germline ends came to 4 bases. The V gene's germline CDR1 is SGHTA and CDR2 FQGNSA. The CDR3 region has the DNA TGTGCCAGCAGCTCCTACAATCAGCCCCAGCATTTT. Protein product: CASSSYNQPQHF.

V and J are TRBV4-2 and TRBJ1-6; perhaps TRBD1 as D (5 bases). The CDR3 covers 17 residues. Per the germline V gene, CDR1 is LGHNA and CDR2 is YNFKEQ. Trimming cost V 1 base and J 4 bases, with 14 bases left between them. CDR3 in DNA: TGTGCCAGCAGCCAAGCGGGGGGGAACCCTTATAATTCACCCCTCCACTTT. The encoded protein is CASSQAGGNPYNSPLHF.

The count of this clone is one. The chain is built from TRBV19 and TRBJ1-2; possible D gene TRBD1, 6 bases. Germline V gene data show CDR1 as LNHDA and CDR2 as SQIVND (reference sequence). CDR3 size: 13 residues. Deletions cut 3 bases from V and 4 bases from J, with 9 bases between. The CDR3 sequence: CASSIGQSYGYTF. The CDR3 DNA reads TGTGCCAGTAGTATCGGACAGTCCTATGGCTACACCTTC. The full variable domain, in which reference TRBV19 and TRBJ1-2 provide the parts outside the CDR3, is DGGITQSPKYLFRKEGQNVTLSCEQNLNHDAMYWYRQDPGQGLRLIYYSQIVNDFQKGDIAEGYSVSREKKESFPLTVTSAQKNPTAFYLCASSIGQSYGYTFGSGTRLTVV.

With respect to this clone: This specimen includes other DNA sequences encoding the same CDR3. The rearrangement uses TRBV2 and TRBJ2-5; 10 bases map to TRBD1. The ends lost 5 bases at V and 1 base at J; junction bases unmatched: 1. CDR1 SNHLY and CDR2 FYNNEI come from the germline V gene. The CDR3 runs to 14 residues. This CDR3 is CASSRDRGQETQYF. CDR3 DNA: TGTGCCAGCAGTCGGGACAGGGGCCAAGAGACCCAGTACTTC.

The chain recombines TRBV7-6 with TRBJ1-6; D might be TRBD1 (6 bases). There are 13 residues in the CDR3. Trimming cost V 0 bases and J 13 bases, with 10 bases left between them. CDR1 is SGHVS and CDR2 is FNYEAQ in the germline V gene. CDR3 sequence: CASSLAPDSPLHF. CDR3 DNA: TGTGCCAGCAGCTTAGCCCCGGACAGTCCCCTCCACTTT. Variable domain in full (rest from reference TRBV7-6 and TRBJ1-6): GAGVSQSPRYKVTKRGQDVALRCDPISGHVSLYWYRQALGQGPEFLTYFNYEAQQDKSGLPNDRFSAERPEGSISTLTIQRTEQRDSAMYRCASSLAPDSPLHFGNGTRLTVT.

The chain couples TRBV30 to TRBJ1-6; D may be TRBD1 (5 bases). V was shortened by 1 base and J by 7 bases, with 14 bases between the two germline ends. The CDR3 extends over 15 amino acids. CDR1 and CDR2 from the germline V gene are GTSNPN and SVGIG (reference sequence). The CDR3, as DNA: TGTGCCTGGAGTGCGGACACCTCAAGAAATTCACCCCTCCACTTT. Amino acid sequence: CAWSADTSRNSPLHF.

This clone was seen only a few times. The chain couples TRBV5-1 to TRBJ1-4; no definite D call. The CDR3 consists of 16 residues. Germline values: CDR1 SGHRS, CDR2 YFSETQ. V lost 0 bases and J 2 bases, leaving 11 bases between the germline ends. CDR3 bases: TGCGCCAGCAGCTTGGCACTCCCGGGGACTAATGAAAAACTGTTTTTT. Its translation is CASSLALPGTNEKLFF.

The chain joins TRBV14 to TRBJ2-5; 10 bases match TRBD2. CDR3 length: 16 residues. Germline trimming cut 4 bases from V and 5 bases from J; bases unmatched to any gene: 10. The germline gives CDR1 SGHDN, CDR2 FVKESK. CDR3: CASSRSGGVLGETQYF. The CDR3 nucleotides read TGTGCCAGCAGCCGGAGCGGGGGGGTCCTGGGTGAGACCCAGTACTTC.

The chain couples TRBV5-1 to TRBJ1-1, with 7 bases lining up with TRBD1. The CDR3 is made up of 15 amino acids. V shed 3 bases, J shed 2 bases, and the junction held 7 bases outside the gene matches. Germline CDR1 reads SGHRS; CDR2 reads YFSETQ. The CDR3 loop is CASSWEDRDNTEAFF. The DNA for the CDR3 is TGCGCCAGCAGCTGGGAAGACAGGGATAACACTGAAGCTTTCTTT.

The V gene is TRBV3-1 (or the pseudogene TRBV3-2), the J gene TRBJ1-3, with D uncertain. The CDR3 consists of 14 residues. V shed 4 bases and J shed 3 bases, with 10 bases lying between them. Germline V CDR1 and CDR2: LGHDT, YNNKEL (reference sequence). Here the CDR3 reads CASSPSPGGNTIYF. CDR3 in DNA: TGTGCCAGCAGCCCCTCTCCGGGTGGAAACACCATATATTTT.

The rearrangement uses TRBV5-1 and TRBJ2-7; D gene ambiguous. Trimming took off 4 bases at V and 4 bases at J, with 9 bases between the two ends. CDR3 length: 12 residues. Germline V lookup: CDR1 SGHRS, CDR2 YFSETQ. The CDR3 loop is CASSESSYEQYF. The CDR3 DNA follows: TGCGCCAGCAGCGAGTCAAGTTACGAGCAGTACTTC.

V is TRBV5-1 and J is TRBJ1-6; 10 bases line up with TRBD1. V lost 4 bases to trimming and J lost 10 bases; unmatched junction nucleotides: 8. Per the germline V gene, CDR1 is SGHRS and CDR2 is YFSETQ. The CDR3 is 15 amino acids. CDR3 protein: CASSAGTGVESPLHF. The CDR3 nucleotides are TGCGCCAGCAGCGCCGGGACAGGGGTCGAATCACCCCTCCACTTT.

The chain uses TRBV5-1 and TRBJ2-3; 10 bases are a match to TRBD2. CDR1 and CDR2 (germline): SGHRS, YFSETQ. Germline trimming cut 4 bases from V and 3 bases from J; bases unmatched to any gene: 5. The CDR3 runs to 15 residues. The CDR3: CASSLGTSETDTQYF. Here the CDR3 DNA reads TGCGCCAGCAGCCTCGGGACTAGCGAAACAGATACGCAGTATTTT. Combining the CDR3 with reference TRBV5-1 and TRBJ2-3 gives the whole variable domain KAGVTQTPRYLIKTRGQQVTLSCSPISGHRSVSWYQQTPGQGLQFLFEYFSETQRNKGNFPGRFSGRQFSNSRSEMNVSTLELGDSALYLCASSLGTSETDTQYFGPGTRLTVL.

On this clone itself: Other nucleotide sequences from this sample produce the same CDR3. This sequence joins TRBV6-5 and TRBJ1-1; 8 bases agree with TRBD1. With 0 bases clipped from V and 1 base from J, the junction kept 1 base outside the gene matches. CDR3 length: 15 residues. Germline V CDR1 and CDR2: MNHEY, SVGAGI. CDR3: CASSYSGQGNTEAFF. The CDR3 DNA sequence: TGTGCCAGCAGTTACTCCGGACAGGGGAACACTGAAGCTTTCTTT.

The CDR3 sequence is CASSQDADLWGEKLFF. The CDR3 DNA reads TGCGCCAGCAGCCAAGATGCTGATCTCTGGGGCGAAAAACTGTTTTTT. V and J are TRBV4-1 and TRBJ1-4; D is perhaps TRBD1 (5 bases). Germline assignment: CDR1 MGHRA and CDR2 YSYEKL. Trimming removed 0 bases from V and 8 bases from J, with 16 bases in between. The CDR3 loop spans 16 amino acids.

V is TRBV29-1 and J is TRBJ2-5, with D uncertain. Germline lookup yields CDR1 SQVTM and CDR2 ANQGSEA. The CDR3 totals 12 residues. V was cut by 7 bases and J by 2 bases, with 11 bases left in between. In DNA, the CDR3 is TGCAGCGCTTCGGTTCTTCAAGAGACCCAGTACTTC. Translating it yields CSASVLQETQYF.

The chain employs TRBV19 and TRBJ1-2; D remains unclear. The CDR3 covers 13 residues. Trimming left V 8 bases short and J 3 bases short, with 13 bases between. Germline loops: CDR1 LNHDA, CDR2 SQIVND (reference sequence). The DNA for the CDR3 is TGTGCCAGTCGCCCCCGGGATCACTATGGCTACACCTTC. Amino acids: CASRPRDHYGYTF.

This clone was observed a single time. V gene TRBV6-5 combines with J gene TRBJ1-3; TRBD1 aligns across 8 bases. With 7 bases clipped from V and 8 bases from J, the junction kept 13 bases outside the gene matches. This CDR3 comprises 15 residues. Germline CDR1 and CDR2: MNHEY and SVGAGI. The CDR3, as DNA: TGTGCCAGCACCTCCGGACAGGGAGGTGGTCACACCATATATTTT. This translates into CASTSGQGGGHTIYF.